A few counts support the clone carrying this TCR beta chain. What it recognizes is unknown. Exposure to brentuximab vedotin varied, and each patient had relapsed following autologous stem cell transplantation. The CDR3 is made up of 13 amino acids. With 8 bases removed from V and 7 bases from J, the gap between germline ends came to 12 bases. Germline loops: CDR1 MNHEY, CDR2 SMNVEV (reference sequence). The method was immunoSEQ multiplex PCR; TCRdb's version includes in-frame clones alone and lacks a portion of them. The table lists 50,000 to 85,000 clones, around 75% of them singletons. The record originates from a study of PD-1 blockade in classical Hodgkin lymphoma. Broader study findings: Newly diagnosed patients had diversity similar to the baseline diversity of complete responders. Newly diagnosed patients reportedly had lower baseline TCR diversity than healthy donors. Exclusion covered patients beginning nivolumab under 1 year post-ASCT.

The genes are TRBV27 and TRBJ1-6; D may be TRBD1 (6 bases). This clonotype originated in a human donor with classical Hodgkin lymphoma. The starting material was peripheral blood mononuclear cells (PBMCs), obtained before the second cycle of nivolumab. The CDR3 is CASRDISNSPLHF. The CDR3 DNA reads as TGTGCCAGCCGGGACATCAGCAATTCACCCCTCCACTTT.